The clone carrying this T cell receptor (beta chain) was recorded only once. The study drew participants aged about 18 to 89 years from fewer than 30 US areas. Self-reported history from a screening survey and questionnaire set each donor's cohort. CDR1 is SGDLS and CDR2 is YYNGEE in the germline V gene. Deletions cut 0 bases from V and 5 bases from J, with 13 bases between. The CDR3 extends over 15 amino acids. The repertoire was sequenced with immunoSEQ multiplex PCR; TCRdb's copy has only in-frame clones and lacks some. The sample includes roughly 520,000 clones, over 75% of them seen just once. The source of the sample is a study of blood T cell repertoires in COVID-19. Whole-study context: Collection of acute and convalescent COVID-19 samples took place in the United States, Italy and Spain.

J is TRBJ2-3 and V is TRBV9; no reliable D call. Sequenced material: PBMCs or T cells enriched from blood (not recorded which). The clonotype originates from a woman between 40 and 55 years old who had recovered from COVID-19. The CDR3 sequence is CASSVGRLGVDTQYF. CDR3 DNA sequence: TGTGCCAGCAGCGTAGGGAGATTAGGCGTAGATACGCAGTATTTT.